The present T cell receptor (beta chain) was sequenced within a study of T cell responses to AZD1222 COVID-19 vaccine. The V gene lost 4 bases and the J gene lost 1 base, with 14 bases spanning the gap. CDR1 is LGHDT and CDR2 is YNNKEL in the germline V gene (reference sequence). The CDR3 length is 15 residues. Only in-frame clones appear in the TCRdb table, and some are missing; sequencing was by immunoSEQ multiplex PCR. The sample lists fewer than 300,000 clones, more than 85% occurring once. This chain links TRBV3-1 (or the pseudogene TRBV3-2) with TRBJ2-7, with D perhaps matching TRBD2 (5 bases). The clonotype originates from an adult in good health. Sequenced material: peripheral blood, taken on day 0 of AZD1222 vaccination. CDR3 sequence reads: CASSRPGSLSYEQYF. CDR3 sequence (DNA): TGTGCCAGCAGCCGCCCGGGGAGCCTATCCTACGAGCAGTACTTC.